This entry is about one T cell receptor (beta chain). Clones were sequenced by immunoSEQ multiplex PCR, and TCRdb holds only the in-frame ones, with some missing. The table shows about 74,000 clones, with almost 96% occurring only once. This entry is derived from a study of technical replicates of blood from several donors. The V gene's germline CDR1 is MNHNS and CDR2 SASEGT. The CDR3 runs to 13 residues. Trimming took 3 bases from V and 9 from J, leaving 12 bases between them. This TCR was sampled from a human donor in good health. The gene calls are TRBV6-1 and TRBJ1-5; maybe TRBD1 (5 bases). The source material was T cells isolated from PBMCs. CDR3 in amino acids: CASSDRAGLPQHF. The CDR3 region has the DNA TGTGCCAGCAGTGACAGGGCAGGTCTGCCCCAGCATTTT.